Listed below are T cell receptor beta chains from one sample, sequenced in a study of blood T cell repertoires in COVID-19. This table comes from immunoSEQ multiplex PCR, and its TCRdb copy is limited to in-frame clones, with some not included. The sample carries approximately 140,000 clones, about four fifths recorded once. Sequencing input: PBMCs or T cells enriched from blood (not recorded which). The receptor set was obtained from a woman between 45 and 65 years old who had been exposed to COVID-19. CDR3s include the opening cysteine and the closing phenylalanine or tryptophan.

>15|TRBV19|TRBJ2-5
CASSLQGSYQETQYF
>15|TRBV11-1|TRBJ1-2
CASRPRTRGVTGYTF
>16|TRBV24-1|TRBJ2-5
CATSDPLAGGGETQYF
>15|TRBV27|TRBJ2-1
CASNILAGGSNEQFF
>20|TRBV6-2/TRBV6-3|TRBJ1-5
CASSYKAGQGAIGGNQPQHF
>15|TRBV7-2|TRBJ2-1
CASSLGPWTSDEQFF
>13|TRBV14|TRBJ1-1
CASSLQGNTEAFF
>12|TRBV5-1|TRBJ2-3
CASSRETDTQYF
>13|TRBV2|TRBJ1-2
CASSRTGVGGYTF
>15|TRBV9|TRBJ1-1
CASSPQGAVNTEAFF
>14|TRBV30|TRBJ1-1
CAWSVQVMNTEAFF
>13|TRBV10-3|TRBJ1-2
CAISESGTGGRDF
>14|TRBV6-5|TRBJ2-2
CASSYGIAAGELFF
>13|TRBV7-9|TRBJ1-1
CASSLDYTGGAFF
>12|TRBV19|TRBJ1-5
CASKRGGEPQHF
>14|TRBV9|TRBJ1-2
CASSEWDRNYGYTF
>10|TRBV29-1|TRBJ2-7
CSVLAGEQYF
>13|TRBV27|TRBJ1-2
CASSLGALYGYTF
>17|TRBV6-1|TRBJ2-7
CASSEAGGGQGRDEQYF
>16|TRBV4-1|TRBJ1-5
CASSQVDRNPYQPQHF
>13|TRBV12-3/TRBV12-4|TRBJ1-5
CASSLGTNQPQHF
>17|TRBV5-1|TRBJ2-5
CASSLGLAGGPGETQYF
>14|TRBV6-5|TRBJ1-3
CASAGQRGGNTIYF
>11|TRBV25-1|TRBJ2-7
CASSDRSEQYF
>16|TRBV5-4|TRBJ2-1
CASSLGGGSSYNEQFF
>13|TRBV12-5|TRBJ1-1
CASGLDGVTEAFF
>17|TRBV19|TRBJ1-4
CASSIVQGVAANEKLFF
>12|TRBV2|TRBJ2-1
CASTITRLEQFF
>14|TRBV13|TRBJ2-3
CASSATGRTDTQYF
>14|TRBV6-5|TRBJ2-1
CASRRGLLFNEQFF
>20|TRBV7-6|TRBJ1-3
CASSLGHPRTGKVSGNTIYF
>16|TRBV11-2|TRBJ2-5
CASSLTAGGPWETQYF
>20|TRBV4-3|TRBJ1-6
CASSQDPAKGQGALNSPLHF
>17|TRBV18|TRBJ1-5
CASSPPGHRDSNQPQHF
>14|TRBV7-2|TRBJ2-2
CASSTGGANGELFF
>11|TRBV7-2|TRBJ1-1
CASSATVGAFF
>14|TRBV6-5|TRBJ1-6
CASSSGTGVGTLHF
>11|TRBV18|TRBJ1-2
CASSRAGVDTF
>9|TRBV29-1|TRBJ1-2
CSVSDGYTF
>14|TRBV30|TRBJ2-7
CAWSVRGTGFEQYF
>16|TRBV10-2|TRBJ1-3
CASSEKGMGSGNTIYF
>15|TRBV19|TRBJ2-2
CASSPTGAITGELFF
>16|TRBV4-2|TRBJ2-7
CASSQGSGDSSYEQYF